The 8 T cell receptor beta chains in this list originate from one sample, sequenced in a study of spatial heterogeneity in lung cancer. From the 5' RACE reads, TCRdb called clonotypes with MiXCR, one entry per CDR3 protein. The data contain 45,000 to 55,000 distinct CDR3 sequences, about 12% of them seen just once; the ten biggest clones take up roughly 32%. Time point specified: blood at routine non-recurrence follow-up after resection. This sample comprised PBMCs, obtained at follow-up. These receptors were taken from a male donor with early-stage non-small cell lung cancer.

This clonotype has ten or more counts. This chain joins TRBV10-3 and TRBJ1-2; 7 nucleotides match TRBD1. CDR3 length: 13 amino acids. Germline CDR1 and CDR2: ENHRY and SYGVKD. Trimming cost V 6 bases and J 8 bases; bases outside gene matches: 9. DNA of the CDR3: TGTGCCATCAGGGGAGACAGGGTAGGAGGCTACACCTTC. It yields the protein CAIRGDRVGGYTF.

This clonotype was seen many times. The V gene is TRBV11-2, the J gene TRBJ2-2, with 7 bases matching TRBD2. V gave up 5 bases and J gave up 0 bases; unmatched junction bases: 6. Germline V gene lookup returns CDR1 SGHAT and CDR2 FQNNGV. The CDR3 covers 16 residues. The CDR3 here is CASSRGDTANTGELFF. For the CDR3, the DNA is TGTGCCAGCAGCCGGGGGGATACCGCGAACACCGGGGAGCTGTTTTTT.

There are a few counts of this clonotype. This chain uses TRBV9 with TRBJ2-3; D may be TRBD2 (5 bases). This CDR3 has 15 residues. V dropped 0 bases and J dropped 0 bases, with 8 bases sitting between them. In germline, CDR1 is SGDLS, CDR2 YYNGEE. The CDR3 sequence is CASSVGIASTDTQYF. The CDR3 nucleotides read TGTGCCAGCAGCGTAGGAATAGCGAGCACAGATACGCAGTATTTT.

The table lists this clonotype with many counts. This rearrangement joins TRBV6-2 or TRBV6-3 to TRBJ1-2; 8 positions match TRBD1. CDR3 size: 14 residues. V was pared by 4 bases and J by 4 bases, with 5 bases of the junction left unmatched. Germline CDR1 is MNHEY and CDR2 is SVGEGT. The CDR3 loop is CASSFSTGGYGYTF. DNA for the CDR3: TGTGCCAGCAGTTTCTCAACAGGGGGCTATGGCTACACCTTC.

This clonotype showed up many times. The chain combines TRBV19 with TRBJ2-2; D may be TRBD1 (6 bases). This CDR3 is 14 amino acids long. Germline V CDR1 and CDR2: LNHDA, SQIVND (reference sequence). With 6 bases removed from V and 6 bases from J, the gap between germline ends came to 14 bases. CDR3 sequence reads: CASSTSGVPGELFF. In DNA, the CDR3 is TGTGCCAGTAGCACCTCAGGGGTCCCCGGGGAGCTGTTTTTT.

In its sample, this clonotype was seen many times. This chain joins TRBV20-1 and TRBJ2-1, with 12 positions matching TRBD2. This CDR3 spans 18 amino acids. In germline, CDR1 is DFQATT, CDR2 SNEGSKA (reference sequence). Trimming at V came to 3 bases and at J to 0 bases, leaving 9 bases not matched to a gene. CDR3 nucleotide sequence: TGCAGTGCTAGTCCCCTAGCGGGGGGGTGGAGCTCCTACAATGAGCAGTTCTTC. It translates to CSASPLAGGWSSYNEQFF.

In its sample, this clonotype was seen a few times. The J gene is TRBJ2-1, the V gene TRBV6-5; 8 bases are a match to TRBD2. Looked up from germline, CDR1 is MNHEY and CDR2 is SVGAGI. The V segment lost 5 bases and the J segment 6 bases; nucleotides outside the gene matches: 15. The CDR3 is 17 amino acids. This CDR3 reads CASSQWATGGPGNEQFF. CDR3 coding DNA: TGTGCCAGCAGTCAATGGGCAACGGGAGGGCCGGGCAATGAGCAGTTCTTC.

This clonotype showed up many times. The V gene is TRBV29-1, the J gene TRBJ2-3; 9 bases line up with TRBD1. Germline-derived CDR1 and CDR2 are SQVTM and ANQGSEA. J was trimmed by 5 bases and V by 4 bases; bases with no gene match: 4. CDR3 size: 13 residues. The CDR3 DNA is TGCAGCGTTGTACAGGGGGCAGGAGATACGCAGTATTTT. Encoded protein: CSVVQGAGDTQYF.